The 5 T cell receptor beta chains reported below all come from one sample, sequenced in a study of blood T cell repertoires in COVID-19. TCRdb keeps only in-frame clones here, not all; method: immunoSEQ multiplex PCR. The sample records hundreds of thousands of clones, roughly four fifths being singletons. The sequenced sample consisted of peripheral blood. The receptors stem from a woman aged 80 or over with acute or convalescent COVID-19.

Concerning this clone: The same CDR3 arises from other DNA sequences in this sample as well. The chain recombines TRBV19 with TRBJ1-2, with no clear D. The germline gives CDR1 LNHDA, CDR2 SQIVND (reference sequence). Trimming cost V 7 bases and J 8 bases, with 20 bases left between them. CDR3 length: 14 amino acids. The CDR3 DNA is TGTGCCAGTACTCCCCGCCCCCCGCGCTACGGCTACACCTTC. Translated: CASTPRPPRYGYTF.

This chain links TRBV2 with TRBJ2-1, with 7 positions matching TRBD2. The V segment lost 8 bases and the J segment 5 bases; nucleotides outside the gene matches: 12. The germline V gene has CDR1 SNHLY and CDR2 FYNNEI. This CDR3 contains 15 residues. The CDR3 spells CASSPSGTTNNEQFF. The CDR3 nucleotides are TGTGCCAGCTCCCCCTCAGGGACTACTAACAATGAGCAGTTCTTC. The full variable domain, its missing parts supplied by reference TRBV2 and TRBJ2-1, is EPEVTQTPSHQVTQMGQEVILRCVPISNHLYFYWYRQILGQKVEFLVSFYNNEISEKSEIFDDQFSVERPDGSNFTLKIRSTKLEDSAMYFCASSPSGTTNNEQFFGPGTRLTVL.

The J gene is TRBJ1-1, the V gene TRBV7-8; D unclear. Germline V gives CDR1 SGHVS, CDR2 FQNEAQ. V dropped 4 bases and J dropped 4 bases, with 16 bases sitting between them. The CDR3 covers 15 residues. The CDR3 DNA is TGTGCCAGCAGCTCAATACACGGGCGGGGCACTGAAGCTTTCTTT. Its protein product is CASSSIHGRGTEAFF. Using reference TRBV7-8 and TRBJ1-1 for the parts outside the CDR3, the full variable domain is GAGVSQSPRYKVAKRGQDVALRCDPISGHVSLFWYQQALGQGPEFLTYFQNEAQLDKSGLPSDRFFAERPEGSVSTLKIQRTQQEDSAVYLCASSSIHGRGTEAFFGQGTRLTVV.

The chain employs TRBV6-5 and TRBJ1-5; TRBD1 aligns across 7 bases. The CDR3 is 15 residues long. The germline CDR1 and CDR2 sequences are MNHEY and SVGAGI. Germline trimming cut 10 bases from V and 3 bases from J; bases unmatched to any gene: 12. For the CDR3, the DNA is TGTGCCACCTACAAACGGGACAGCTTCAATCAGCCCCAGCATTTT. This gives the protein CATYKRDSFNQPQHF.

CDR3 DNA: TGCGCCAGCAGTATACAGGGGGCCGGGGTGAACACTGAAGCTTTCTTT. Residues: CASSIQGAGVNTEAFF. The V and J genes are TRBV5-1 and TRBJ1-1; 9 bases fit TRBD1. V was clipped by 5 bases and J by 0 bases; unmatched bases: 8. Germline V CDR1 and CDR2: SGHRS, YFSETQ. The CDR3 consists of 16 residues.